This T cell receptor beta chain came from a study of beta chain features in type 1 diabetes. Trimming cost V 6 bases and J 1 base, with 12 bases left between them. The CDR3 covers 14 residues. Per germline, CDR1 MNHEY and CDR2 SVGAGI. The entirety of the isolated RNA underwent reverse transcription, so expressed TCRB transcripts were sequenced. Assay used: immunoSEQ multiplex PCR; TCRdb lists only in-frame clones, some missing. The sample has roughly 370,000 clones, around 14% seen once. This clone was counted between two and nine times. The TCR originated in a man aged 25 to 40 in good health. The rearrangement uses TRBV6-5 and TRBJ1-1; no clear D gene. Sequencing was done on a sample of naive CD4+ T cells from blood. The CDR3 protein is CASSLSKWNTEAFF. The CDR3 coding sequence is TGTGCCAGCAGCCTGTCGAAGTGGAACACTGAAGCTTTCTTT.